This T cell receptor (beta chain) was recorded in a study of shared clonotypes between healthy human individuals. The study's findings and limits: The authors sampled blood alone, and tissue repertoires likely differ. Rarefaction analysis demonstrated incomplete sorted-subset sequencing notwithstanding large depth. Naive CD4 clonotypes overlapped across a few donors at roughly 5%.

Of note for this clone: As yet, its antigen is unknown.

Only Caucasian adults living in Nashville, Tennessee served as donors. The assay was immunoSEQ multiplex PCR, and TCRdb's table has in-frame clones only and misses some. The sample includes 2,500,000 or so clones, around nine tenths seen only once; the top ten take roughly 0.15%. Germline assignment: CDR1 LNHNV and CDR2 YYDKDF (reference sequence). The CDR3 contains 16 residues. V was clipped by 1 base and J by 0 bases, with 12 bases between them. The chain recombines TRBV15 with TRBJ2-5; a weak D match, TRBD2 (5 bases). Material: naive CD4+ T cells sorted from blood. Subset indicated: CD45RA+ positively selected. The TCR comes from a man aged 18 to 30 in good health. The CDR3 is CATSRGWQRNQETQYF. The CDR3 nucleotides are TGTGCCACCAGCAGAGGGTGGCAGCGGAACCAAGAGACCCAGTACTTC.